This T cell receptor beta chain was observed in a study of spatial heterogeneity in lung cancer. Study context: The study found that TCR transcript counts in tumor regions correlated strongly with a matched bulk RNA-seq T cell module score. Study observations and caveats: For expanded intratumoral alpha and beta TCRs, counts tracked tumor mutation counts.

TCRdb used MiXCR to reprocess the 5' RACE reads, holding one entry per CDR3 protein. This sample has under 9,000 distinct CDR3 sequences, with less than 15% found just once. V was clipped by 3 bases and J by 9 bases, with 11 bases between them. Germline CDR1 is DFQATT and CDR2 is SNEGSKA (reference sequence). The CDR3 sequence is 11 residues long. Time point specified: sample taken at primary tumor resection. The table lists this clonotype with many counts. Antigen: not known. This material consisted of lung tumor tissue, taken at surgery. This TCR was recovered from a male donor with early-stage non-small cell lung cancer. This sequence joins TRBV20-1 and TRBJ1-1; the D is unclear. The CDR3 sequence is CSARIEFQAFF. The CDR3, as DNA: TGCAGTGCTAGGATTGAGTTCCAAGCTTTCTTT.